The 14 T cell receptor beta chains given below trace back to one sample, sequenced in a study of monozygotic twins with inflammatory bowel disease. No DNA is given; TCRdb re-called the 5' RACE reads and lists each CDR3 protein once. The ten top clones account for 2.4%, within a sample of around 450,000 distinct CDR3 sequences. Sequencing was performed on blood. All receptors derive from a human donor with ulcerative colitis or Crohn's disease, or a healthy co-twin of an affected twin (not recorded which).

This chain joins TRBV4-2 and TRBJ2-7; TCRdb's D gene call, TRBD1, goes unchecked for lack of DNA. The CDR3 sequence is 14 residues long. The V gene's germline CDR1 is LGHNA and CDR2 YNFKEQ. The CDR3 reads CASSQDQEGGEQYF.

The J gene is TRBJ2-2, the V gene TRBV5-1; as DNA is missing, the TRBD1 call by TCRdb cannot be tested. There are 16 residues in the CDR3. Germline V gene lookup returns CDR1 SGHRS and CDR2 YFSETQ. CDR3: CASSSRTGGNTGELFF.

This chain joins TRBV7-2 and TRBJ2-1; the D call from TCRdb, TRBD1, cannot be confirmed without DNA. The CDR3 covers 13 residues. The V gene's germline CDR1 is SGHTA and CDR2 FQGNSA. The CDR3 loop is CASRTGRGNEQFF.

V gene TRBV6-5 combines with J gene TRBJ2-1; the TCRdb call, TRBD1, lacks DNA for checking. The CDR3 contains 15 residues. Germline-derived CDR1 and CDR2 are MNHEY and SVGAGI. The CDR3 here is CASSYSSGVYNEQFF.

The chain links TRBV9 to TRBJ2-7. Per germline, CDR1 SGDLS and CDR2 YYNGEE. The CDR3 contains 13 residues. The CDR3 reads CASSVGGTDEQYF. The whole variable domain, remainder taken from reference TRBV9 and TRBJ2-7, is DSGVTQTPKHLITATGQRVTLRCSPRSGDLSVYWYQQSLDQGLQFLIQYYNGEERAKGNILERFSAQQFPDLHSELNLSSLELGDSALYFCASSVGGTDEQYFGPGTRLTVT.

The chain uses TRBV10-3 and TRBJ2-7; the D gene TCRdb calls, TRBD1, cannot be checked with no DNA. CDR3 length: 13 residues. Germline V CDR1 and CDR2: ENHRY, SYGVKD. The chain's CDR3 is CAVRPGDGYEQYF.

The V call is TRBV4-1, the J call TRBJ2-5. CDR3 length equals 14 residues. Germline CDR1 MGHRA, CDR2 YSYEKL. The CDR3 protein is CASSQDRSGRTQYF.

The chain combines TRBV14 with TRBJ1-1; TCRdb designates TRBD1, a call that cannot be tested without DNA. The CDR3 is 18 residues long. Germline loops: CDR1 SGHDN, CDR2 FVKESK. The CDR3 is CASSPQIRGGGLNTEAFF.

The gene calls are TRBV14 and TRBJ2-1. CDR1 and CDR2 from the germline V gene are SGHDN and FVKESK. The CDR3 loop spans 12 amino acids. CDR3 protein: CASSQDLHEQFF.

The rearrangement joins TRBV20-1 to TRBJ2-4. The CDR3 is made up of 13 amino acids. Germline CDR1 DFQATT, CDR2 SNEGSKA (reference sequence). The CDR3 loop is CSARLDVKNIQYF.

The chain has TRBV20-1 and TRBJ1-1. This CDR3 contains 11 residues. CDR1 is DFQATT, CDR2 SNEGSKA, per germline (reference sequence). CDR3 residues: CSGTRNTEAFF.

CDR3 in amino acids: CASSLRPQGASQETQYF. The V and J genes are TRBV18 and TRBJ2-5; TCRdb calls TRBD1, which cannot be checked without DNA. This CDR3 contains 17 residues. Germline V gene lookup returns CDR1 KGHSH and CDR2 LQKENI.

The chain links TRBV28 to TRBJ2-5; TCRdb indicates TRBD1, and absent DNA this call remains unverified. The CDR3 spans 12 residues. CDR1 and CDR2 from the germline V gene are MDHEN and SYDVKM. The CDR3 protein is CASAQGSETQYF.

The chain is built from TRBV7-9 and TRBJ2-2; as DNA is missing, the TRBD1 call by TCRdb cannot be tested. CDR1 and CDR2 from the germline V gene are SEHNR and FQNEAQ (reference sequence). This CDR3 region has 15 residues. The CDR3 sequence: CASTPTPRDTGELFF.